The rows below give T cell receptor beta chains drawn from one sample of a study of CD8 T cells in Susac syndrome. TCRdb itself ran the immunoSEQ multiplex PCR reads through MiXCR, one entry per CDR3 protein. The sample carries under 95,000 distinct CDR3 sequences, 95% recorded once. Sequencing used CD8+ T cells from PBMCs. These receptors were collected from a human donor with Susac syndrome. CDR3s include the opening cysteine and the closing phenylalanine or tryptophan. The D gene is left open where the match is weak.

TRBJ2-5 | - | TRBV5-6 | CASRRGAQGGETQYF
TRBJ2-1 | - | TRBV19 | CASSISAGEQFF
TRBJ2-7 | - | TRBV20-1 | CSARDISYEQYF
TRBJ2-4 | - | TRBV20-1 | CSARGAGGHGNIQYF
TRBJ2-1 | - | TRBV20-1 | CSARDPLVNEQFF
TRBJ2-7 | TRBD1 | TRBV6-1 | CASSEAETGGYEQYF
TRBJ2-3 | - | TRBV29-1 | CSVDSTDTQYF
TRBJ1-5 | TRBD1 | TRBV2 | CASSEFTTGGQPQHF
TRBJ1-2 | - | TRBV7-9 | CASSLGAGVDGYTF
TRBJ2-1 | TRBD1 | TRBV20-1 | CSAREIGQGADEQFF
TRBJ2-1 | - | TRBV29-1 | CSVEGNNEQFF
TRBJ2-2 | - | TRBV14 | CASSPEGGGTGELFF
TRBJ1-2 | - | TRBV5-1 | CASSLGDFRNYGYTF
TRBJ1-2 | - | TRBV14 | CASSQVPNYGYTF
TRBJ1-2 | TRBD1 | TRBV29-1 | CSADRGVGGYTF
TRBJ1-2 | - | TRBV13 | CASSAQSNYGYTF
TRBJ2-5 | - | TRBV12-3/TRBV12-4 | CASSRMGETQYF
TRBJ2-5 | - | TRBV27 | CASSWGAAVETQYF
TRBJ2-1 | - | TRBV6-1 | CASSEVWEVINEQFF
TRBJ2-2 | TRBD1 | TRBV20-1 | CSARHRGRDTGELFF
TRBJ2-7 | - | TRBV29-1 | CSVEGVRYEQYF
TRBJ2-3 | - | TRBV13 | CASSLRLGADTQYF
TRBJ1-5 | - | TRBV5-6 | CASSLLQGGDQPQHF
TRBJ1-1 | - | TRBV12-3/TRBV12-4 | CASSPTLMTEAFF
TRBJ2-7 | TRBD1 | TRBV7-9 | CASSPYRQGDINEQYF
TRBJ1-1 | - | TRBV30 | CAWSDGGDTEAFF
TRBJ2-1 | TRBD1 | TRBV12-3/TRBV12-4 | CASSLAGTAIGYNEQFF
TRBJ2-1 | - | TRBV27 | CASHSSGLGEQFF
TRBJ2-5 | - | TRBV3-1 | CASSQEREQETQYF
TRBJ2-1 | - | TRBV19 | CASSIGGNEQFF
TRBJ2-7 | TRBD1 | TRBV25-1 | CANSPGQNYEQYF
TRBJ1-5 | - | TRBV24-1 | CATSDPIGNQPQHF
TRBJ2-3 | - | TRBV29-1 | CSVDTGRSTDTQYF
TRBJ2-7 | TRBD2 | TRBV19 | CASSMAGGNYEQYF
TRBJ2-7 | - | TRBV6-6 | CASRGGEQYF
TRBJ2-7 | TRBD1 | TRBV11-2 | CASSLEQGAHYEQYF
TRBJ2-3 | - | TRBV2 | CASSDQRNTDTQYF
TRBJ2-5 | - | TRBV6-5 | CASSYRGYYETQYF
TRBJ2-1 | - | TRBV29-1 | CSVELNWEQFF
TRBJ2-7 | TRBD1 | TRBV20-1 | CSARETGGGTYEQYF
TRBJ2-1 | TRBD2 | TRBV7-9 | CASSLAGGGAEQFF
TRBJ2-3 | - | TRBV6-1 | CASSEFGVGSTDTQYF
TRBJ2-7 | TRBD1 | TRBV18 | CASSVGQGQYEQYF
TRBJ2-5 | - | TRBV6-2/TRBV6-3 | CASSYSRGFQETQYF
TRBJ1-5 | TRBD1 | TRBV12-3/TRBV12-4 | CASSLTGGIQPQHF
TRBJ2-7 | TRBD1 | TRBV11-1 | CASTLTGGEQNEQYF
TRBJ1-2 | TRBD1 | TRBV28 | CASSLATGTGIYGYTF